This TCR beta chain was recorded in a study of cytomegalovirus exposure and HLA in healthy donors. Overall study context: Later, an analysis reported that the 120 or so validation repertoires had used the same platform as the 500 to 800 first-cohort repertoires. Notes on the study in general: As confirmed in vitro, a few CMV-associated chains were specific for CMV antigens. Researchers counted roughly 150 TCR beta chains as cytomegalovirus-associated. Reportedly, cytomegalovirus status was diagnosed with high sensitivity and specificity.

Regarding this clone: Antigen: not known.

Germline V gene data show CDR1 as SQVTM and CDR2 as ANQGSEA. The CDR3 covers 16 residues. V shed 5 bases, J shed 9 bases, and the junction held 15 bases outside the gene matches. Some clones are missing from TCRdb's copy, which holds only in-frame ones; the method was immunoSEQ multiplex PCR. The top ten hold around 7.2% of the sample, which has 180,000 or so clones, approximately 86% seen once. The V and J genes are TRBV29-1 and TRBJ2-1; 11 bases fit TRBD2. Sequenced sample: PBMCs. The sequence came from a man aged 25 to 40 in good health and CMV-seropositive. The CDR3 loop is CSVLGGPGTSGTEQFF. Written as DNA, the CDR3 is TGCAGCGTTCTGGGGGGCCCCGGGACTAGCGGTACTGAGCAGTTCTTC.